These T cell receptor beta chains were read from a single sample in a study of shared T cell receptors in the human thymus. Data came from immunoSEQ multiplex PCR; TCRdb stores just in-frame clones and leaves some out. The sample gives 640,000 or so clones, 70% to 90% of which show up once; over 0.008% is in the top ten. The sample was also reused in another study, on human thymus T cells.

The sequencing input was thymocytes. Every receptor here comes from a boy under two years old with a congenital heart defect. Both conserved end residues are part of each CDR3. D genes are given only for firm matches. Clone size is stated in some rows and not others, as once, few, many or a class when expanded.

>.|TRBJ2-6|.|TRBV30
CAWRIRDKLSGANVLTF
TGTGCCTGGAGGATCCGGGATAAACTCTCTGGGGCCAACGTCCTGACTTTC
>.|TRBJ1-2|TRBD1|TRBV25-1
CASSEYSGQYGYTF
TGTGCCAGCAGTGAATATTCGGGACAGTATGGCTACACCTTC
>once|TRBJ1-5|TRBD1|TRBV2
CASSWTGHIQNQPQHF
TGTGCCAGCAGTTGGACAGGGCACATCCAAAATCAGCCCCAGCATTTT
>.|TRBJ2-3|TRBD2|TRBV5-1
CASSLGREGDTQYF
TGCGCCAGCAGCTTGGGGAGGGAGGGAGATACGCAGTATTTT
>.|TRBJ2-4|TRBD1|TRBV30
CAWRGWSAGQTGGPGKPKNIQYF
TGTGCCTGGAGAGGCTGGTCGGCGGGTCAGACAGGGGGACCGGGCAAACCCAAAAACATTCAGTACTTC
>.|TRBJ2-3|.|TRBV6-5
CASRTASTDTQYF
TGTGCCAGCAGGACAGCTAGCACAGATACGCAGTATTTT
>.|TRBJ1-5|.|TRBV7-7
CAEGARGPCNQPQHF
TGTGCCGAAGGGGCCAGGGGTCCTTGCAATCAGCCCCAGCATTTT
>.|TRBJ2-2|TRBD2|TRBV25-1
CASSPRLGEGNTGELFF
TGTGCCAGCAGCCCGAGGTTGGGGGAGGGAAACACCGGGGAGCTGTTTTTT
>.|TRBJ2-7|TRBD1|TRBV30
CAWRSDRDRSDEQYF
TGTGCCTGGCGGTCCGACAGGGATCGCAGTGACGAGCAGTACTTC
>.|TRBJ2-7|.|TRBV13
CASSLHIGERYYEQYF
TGTGCCAGCAGCTTACATATTGGGGAGCGGTACTACGAGCAGTACTTC
>.|TRBJ2-1|TRBD2|TRBV11-2
CASSIRTSGPWDEQFF
TGTGCCAGCAGCATCCGGACTAGCGGCCCATGGGATGAGCAGTTCTTC
>.|TRBJ2-7|TRBD2|TRBV7-2
CASSLSGAGGHEQYF
TGTGCCAGCAGCTTATCCGGGGCGGGAGGCCATGAGCAGTACTTC
>once|TRBJ2-1|TRBD2|TRBV7-6
CASSTTSGKNNEQFF
TGTGCCAGCAGTACGACTAGCGGGAAGAACAATGAGCAGTTCTTC
>.|TRBJ1-2|.|TRBV2
CASKTNRTSRLNNYGYTF
TGTGCCAGCAAAACGAACCGGACAAGTAGGCTAAATAACTATGGCTACACCTTC
>.|TRBJ1-2|.|TRBV20-1
CSASGGEGYTF
TGCAGTGCTAGTGGCGGGGAGGGCTACACCTTC
>.|TRBJ2-7|.|TRBV10-1
CASSESLGLAGHEQYF
TGCGCCAGCAGTGAGTCCCTAGGGCTAGCCGGGCACGAGCAGTACTTC
>few|TRBJ1-5|TRBD1|TRBV19
CASSTSGQGAHSNQPQHF
TGTGCCAGTAGTACCTCGGGACAGGGGGCGCATAGCAATCAGCCCCAGCATTTT